This T cell receptor beta chain derives from a study of cytomegalovirus exposure and HLA in healthy donors. Overall study results and limits: Previous analysis showed most TCR beta V segments were productive about 87% or about 30% of the time. A later analysis found that most CMV-associated TCR beta chains appeared HLA-restricted.

The PCR ran on 60 Vbeta and 13 Jbeta primers. TCRdb's copy holds only in-frame clones and misses some; the assay was immunoSEQ multiplex PCR. The sample records about 140,000 clones, around 80% being singletons. This CDR3 region has 14 residues. V lost 0 bases to trimming and J lost 3 bases, with 10 bases between them. Germline loops: CDR1 SGDLS, CDR2 YYNGEE. Turning to this clone: Its antigen is undetermined. The same CDR3 also results from other DNA sequences found in this sample.

The V call is TRBV9, the J call TRBJ2-7; possibly TRBD1 for D (6 bases). This receptor was identified in a woman aged 40-49 years in good health and CMV-seropositive. The sample comprised PBMCs. CDR3: CASSVAVGGYEQYF. CDR3 in DNA: TGTGCCAGCAGCGTAGCGGTAGGGGGCTACGAGCAGTACTTC.